These T cell receptor beta chains were read from a single sample in a study of OX40 agonist ivuxolimab in advanced cancers. Assay: immunoSEQ multiplex PCR; the TCRdb copy retains only in-frame clones and omits some. The table lists some 42,000 clones, roughly 84% of them singletons, with roughly a fifth in the top ten. This material consisted of CD4+ or CD8+ T cells sorted from blood, taken in a trial of the OX40 agonist ivuxolimab. These receptors originate from an adult with an advanced solid tumor such as melanoma, head and neck, liver or kidney cancer. The CDR3 runs from the conserved cysteine through the conserved F or W. A D gene is named only where the DNA matches it firmly. The size entry is marked missing in some rows and otherwise reads once, few, many or a size class.

clone size,D gene,V gene,J gene,CDR3 protein,CDR3 DNA
.,.,TRBV6-1,TRBJ1-1,CASSYVPNTEAFF,TGTGCCAGCAGTTATGTGCCGAACACTGAAGCTTTCTTT
.,.,TRBV7-8,TRBJ1-5,CASSLIQGTNQPQHF,TGTGCCAGCAGCCTTATACAGGGTACCAATCAGCCCCAGCATTTT
.,.,TRBV27,TRBJ2-5,CASSWGGASVGTQYF,TGTGCCAGCAGTTGGGGTGGGGCTAGCGTTGGGACCCAGTACTTC
.,.,TRBV28,TRBJ1-4,CASRTDSPAEKLFF,TGTGCCAGCCGCACGGACAGTCCTGCAGAAAAACTGTTTTTT
.,.,TRBV6-5,TRBJ2-5,CASSYSQDQETQYF,TGTGCCAGCAGTTACTCCCAGGATCAAGAGACCCAGTACTTC
.,.,TRBV9,TRBJ2-3,CASSPFGGLMDTQYF,TGTGCCAGCAGTCCGTTTGGGGGGCTGATGGATACGCAGTATTTT
.,TRBD1,TRBV29-1,TRBJ2-1,CSVEMTGGWNEQFF,TGCAGCGTAGAAATGACAGGGGGCTGGAATGAGCAGTTCTTC
.,TRBD2,TRBV7-9,TRBJ2-1,CASRGGLARGDEQFF,TGTGCCAGCAGGGGCGGACTAGCGAGGGGGGATGAGCAGTTCTTC
.,.,TRBV4-1,TRBJ2-1,CASSRFNEQFF,TGCGCCAGCAGCCGTTTCAATGAGCAGTTCTTC
.,.,TRBV29-1,TRBJ1-1,CSVEPEAGVPNTEAFF,TGCAGCGTTGAACCGGAGGCAGGGGTTCCGAACACTGAAGCTTTCTTT
.,.,TRBV4-2,TRBJ1-1,CASSPPGGDTEAFF,TGTGCCAGCAGCCCTCCGGGGGGAGACACTGAAGCTTTCTTT
.,.,TRBV7-9,TRBJ1-2,CASSPGQTNYGYTF,TGTGCCAGCAGCCCAGGACAGACTAACTATGGCTACACCTTC
.,.,TRBV5-5,TRBJ1-1,CASSLRGEKAFF,TGTGCCAGCAGCTTGAGAGGTGAAAAAGCTTTCTTT
.,.,TRBV6-6,TRBJ1-5,CASSYGKHQPRHF,TGTGCCAGCAGTTACGGCAAACATCAGCCCCGGCATTTT
once,.,TRBV27,TRBJ2-7,CASSFLGQGARLAGARSYEQYF,TGTGCCAGCAGTTTCCTCGGACAGGGGGCGAGACTAGCGGGGGCCCGATCCTACGAGCAGTACTTC
medium-sized,.,TRBV6-5,TRBJ1-2,CASTLNPGGSYGYTF,TGTGCCAGCACCCTAAATCCGGGGGGTTCATATGGCTACACCTTC
.,.,TRBV6-6,TRBJ2-7,CASSYRPGSYEQYF,TGTGCCAGCAGTTACAGACCAGGGTCCTACGAGCAGTACTTC
.,.,TRBV27,TRBJ2-7,CASSLSLVGEQYF,TGTGCCAGCAGTTTAAGTTTGGTGGGCGAGCAGTACTTC
.,.,TRBV27,TRBJ1-5,CASGGVYSNQPQHF,TGTGCCAGCGGGGGAGTATATAGCAATCAGCCCCAGCATTTT
.,TRBD2,TRBV6-1,TRBJ2-5,CASSELSGGPQETQYF,TGTGCCAGCAGTGAATTGAGCGGGGGCCCCCAAGAGACCCAGTACTTC
few,.,TRBV7-9,TRBJ2-3,CASTNMLDTQYF,TGTGCCAGCACCAATATGCTCGATACGCAGTATTTT
.,.,TRBV7-9,TRBJ2-1,CASSPPEGTDYNEQFF,TGTGCCAGCAGCCCCCCAGAGGGGACTGACTACAATGAGCAGTTCTTC
.,.,TRBV4-3,TRBJ2-5,CASSQGHGRGPQQETQYF,TGCGCCAGCAGCCAAGGGCACGGGCGAGGGCCGCAACAAGAGACCCAGTACTTC
few,.,TRBV9,TRBJ2-1,CASSVLGGRDEQFF,TGTGCCAGCAGCGTGCTGGGGGGCCGCGATGAGCAGTTCTTC
.,TRBD1,TRBV2,TRBJ2-1,CASSWTTGNEQFF,TGTGCCAGCAGTTGGACGACAGGGAATGAGCAGTTCTTC
.,TRBD2,TRBV5-1,TRBJ2-1,CASSLGPGTSGGKVQFF,TGCGCCAGCAGCTTGGGACCCGGGACTAGCGGGGGGAAGGTGCAGTTCTTC
.,TRBD1,TRBV4-3,TRBJ1-5,CASSQSNTGDGQPQHF,TGCGCCAGCAGCCAATCTAATACAGGGGACGGACAGCCCCAGCATTTT
.,.,TRBV4-1,TRBJ1-1,CASSQFTTQNTEAFF,TGCGCCAGCAGCCAATTTACAACCCAGAACACTGAAGCTTTCTTT
.,.,TRBV28,TRBJ1-5,CASTVLRGNQPQHF,TGTGCCAGCACCGTACTCAGGGGTAATCAGCCCCAGCATTTT
once,.,TRBV25-1,TRBJ1-2,CASSGGWGYTF,TGTGCCAGCAGTGGCGGATGGGGCTACACCTTC
.,TRBD1,TRBV13,TRBJ1-1,CASSTRTGNTEAFF,TGTGCCAGCAGCACCCGGACAGGGAACACTGAAGCTTTCTTT
.,.,TRBV27,TRBJ2-1,CASSLQQHTPVGNEQFF,TGTGCCAGCAGTTTGCAACAACATACGCCGGTGGGTAATGAGCAGTTCTTC